The 9 T cell receptor beta chains given below trace back to one sample, sequenced in a study of neoadjuvant anti-PD-1 for oral cavity cancer. TCRdb's copy holds only in-frame clones and misses some; the assay was immunoSEQ multiplex PCR. Of 63,000 or so clones in the sample, less than 90% were seen once. Time point defined: after neoadjuvant nivolumab, at surgical resection. The sample was PBMCs, taken after nivolumab (anti-PD-1) treatment. The source of these receptors is a person aged 40 to 85 with oral cavity squamous cell carcinoma.

The V gene is TRBV19, the J gene TRBJ2-3, with TRBD1 matching 12 bases. Germline trimming cut 6 bases from V and 2 bases from J; bases unmatched to any gene: 3. This CDR3 contains 15 residues. The V gene's germline CDR1 is LNHDA and CDR2 SQIVND (reference sequence). CDR3 sequence reads: CASRTGQGATDTQYF. DNA of the CDR3: TGTGCCAGTAGGACGGGACAGGGGGCCACAGATACGCAGTATTTT.

The V call is TRBV6-5, the J call TRBJ2-7; D possibly corresponds to TRBD2 (5 bases). The CDR3 has 16 amino acids. CDR1 is MNHEY, CDR2 SVGAGI, per germline. V lost 4 bases and J 2 bases, leaving 18 bases between the germline ends. The CDR3 region is CASSFLRGGETYEQYF. Here the CDR3 DNA reads TGTGCCAGCAGTTTTCTTCGAGGTGGGGAGACCTACGAGCAGTACTTC.

The sample holds one count of this clone. The chain is built from TRBV15 and TRBJ1-3; D is ambiguous. V lost 0 bases to trimming and J lost 3 bases, with 9 bases between them. CDR1 and CDR2 from the germline V gene are LNHNV and YYDKDF (reference sequence). The CDR3 is made up of 15 amino acids. CDR3 sequence reads: CATSRDIGRGNTIYF. As DNA, the CDR3 is TGTGCCACCAGCAGAGATATAGGCCGTGGAAACACCATATATTTT.

The V call is TRBV19, the J call TRBJ2-5; 9 nucleotides match TRBD2. This CDR3 has 13 amino acids. Per the germline V gene, CDR1 is LNHDA and CDR2 is SQIVND (reference sequence). Germline trimming cut 6 bases from V and 2 bases from J; bases unmatched to any gene: 1. CDR3: CASRGLAQETQYF. CDR3 sequence (DNA): TGTGCCAGTAGGGGACTAGCTCAAGAGACCCAGTACTTC. Supplemented by reference TRBV19 and TRBJ2-5, the full variable domain reads DGGITQSPKYLFRKEGQNVTLSCEQNLNHDAMYWYRQDPGQGLRLIYYSQIVNDFQKGDIAEGYSVSREKKESFPLTVTSAQKNPTAFYLCASRGLAQETQYFGPGTRLLVL.

The gene calls are TRBV10-3 and TRBJ2-3; D unresolved. The length of the CDR3 is 16 residues. Germline V gives CDR1 ENHRY, CDR2 SYGVKD. Trimming shortened V by 3 bases and J by 4 bases, and 17 bases separated the two germline ends. The CDR3 nucleotides read TGTGCCATCAGTGACCTACGTAAATCCTCCCCAGATACGCAGTATTTT. Its protein product is CAISDLRKSSPDTQYF.

V gene TRBV7-2 combines with J gene TRBJ2-7, with 9 positions matching TRBD1. The germline CDR1 and CDR2 sequences are SGHTA and FQGNSA. The CDR3 has 15 residues. With 5 bases clipped from V and 4 bases from J, the junction kept 9 bases outside the gene matches. The CDR3 is CASSLTGTGMYEQYF. The CDR3 coding sequence is TGTGCCAGCAGCCTTACCGGGACAGGGATGTACGAGCAGTACTTC.

J is TRBJ1-2 and V is TRBV7-9; D is uncertain. Trimming left V 1 base short and J 1 base short, with 1 base between. Germline V lookup: CDR1 SEHNR, CDR2 FQNEAQ (reference sequence). The CDR3 has 12 residues. CDR3 sequence (DNA): TGTGCCAGCAGCTTAGATAACTATGGCTACACCTTC. Encoded protein: CASSLDNYGYTF.

This rearrangement joins TRBV28 to TRBJ2-7, with 13 bases fitting TRBD2. Germline assignment: CDR1 MDHEN and CDR2 SYDVKM. J lost 4 bases, V lost 5 bases, and 8 bases had no gene match. The CDR3 length is 16 residues. The CDR3 DNA reads TGTGCCAGCAGTCACACCCGGACTAGCGGGAGTTACGAGCAGTACTTC. Its protein product is CASSHTRTSGSYEQYF.

The chain is built from TRBV7-6 and TRBJ1-1; no definite D call. Germline CDR1 and CDR2: SGHVS and FNYEAQ. Trimming left V 3 bases short and J 1 base short, with 6 bases between. The CDR3 has 13 amino acids. The chain's CDR3 is CASSFAENTEAFF. In DNA, the CDR3 is TGTGCCAGCAGCTTTGCGGAGAACACTGAAGCTTTCTTT.